This T cell receptor beta chain was identified during a study of blood T cells in healthy people across ages. Study-wide results and limits: The study found TCR beta diversity correlated strongly with naive T cell percentage.

As to this clonotype: Antigen unknown. Sequence at one end of the junction differs from germline and may be a read error.

Donors each provided about 9.5 milliliters of peripheral blood. PCR was performed a second time for roughly 7 to 11 cycles using a sample-barcoded 5' primer and a J-beta primer mix. Per sample, CDR3-containing paired-end reads numbered at least 2.5 million. TCRdb re-analysed the 5' RACE reads in MiXCR, keeping a single row per CDR3 protein. Of more than 900,000 distinct CDR3 sequences listed, around 29% were seen once; the top ten hold 10%. The length of the CDR3 is 15 residues. Looked up from germline, CDR1 is MNHEY and CDR2 is SMNVEV (reference sequence). These sequences were also reported in another study, on T cells of mothers and their children.

The source material was blood. This receptor was identified in a middle-aged woman in good health. The genes are TRBV27 and TRBJ2-5, with 8 bases lining up with TRBD2. In DNA, the CDR3 is TGCGCCAGCACCAAAGCAGGACTAGCCGAAGAGACCCAGTACTTC. Translated: CASTKAGLAEETQYF.